The 23 T cell receptor beta chains below all came from one sample that was sequenced in a study of cytomegalovirus exposure and HLA in healthy donors. The PCR contained 60 Vbeta and 13 Jbeta primers. Here immunoSEQ multiplex PCR was the method, and the copy in TCRdb shows in-frame clones only, minus some. The table includes tens of thousands of clones, 70% to 80% detected once. Input material: PBMCs. The receptors come from a woman aged 40 to 55 in good health and CMV-seropositive.

This chain connects TRBV6-5 to TRBJ1-5, with 8 bases identical to TRBD1. The J segment lost 7 bases and the V segment lost 5 bases, leaving 4 bases of the junction unmatched. This CDR3 region has 13 residues. The germline CDR1 and CDR2 sequences are MNHEY and SVGAGI. CDR3 bases: TGTGCCAGCAGTGAACCAGGGGGCCAGCCCCAGCATTTT. Its protein product is CASSEPGGQPQHF.

This clone was observed a single time. The chain employs TRBV9 and TRBJ2-7, with D tentatively TRBD1 (5 bases). V gave up 3 bases and J gave up 2 bases, with 15 bases separating them. The CDR3 sequence is 15 residues long. Germline V lookup: CDR1 SGDLS, CDR2 YYNGEE. Written as DNA, the CDR3 is TGTGCCAGCAGCGGTAAGGGGCATTGGACCTACGAGCAGTACTTC. This gives the protein CASSGKGHWTYEQYF.

This clone was observed a handful of times. The chain employs TRBV30 and TRBJ2-5, with 7 bases lining up with TRBD1. V dropped 0 bases and J dropped 4; count of bases not matched to a gene: 5. This CDR3 spans 14 amino acids. Germline V gene data show CDR1 as GTSNPN and CDR2 as SVGIG (reference sequence). For the CDR3, the DNA is TGTGCCTGGAGTGTAGGGGGCGCGGGAGAGACCCAGTACTTC. Amino acids: CAWSVGGAGETQYF.

V gene TRBV6-5 combines with J gene TRBJ1-1; 9 nucleotides agree with TRBD1. The trim removed 9 bases at V and 1 base at J, leaving 6 bases unmatched. This CDR3 has 14 amino acids. Germline CDR1 reads MNHEY; CDR2 reads SVGAGI. The CDR3 coding sequence is TGTGCCAGTACCGGGACAGGGAGGAACACTGAAGCTTTCTTT. This encodes CASTGTGRNTEAFF.

This chain uses TRBV5-6 with TRBJ2-7; possibly TRBD1 for D (5 bases). The CDR3 is 12 residues long. The germline CDR1 and CDR2 sequences are SGHDT and YYEEEE. V was trimmed by 3 bases and J by 6 bases, leaving 10 bases between them. CDR3 nucleotide sequence: TGTGCCAGCAGCTGGAGTAGGGGCGAGCAGTACTTC. This sequence encodes CASSWSRGEQYF.

This chain connects TRBV29-1 to TRBJ2-5, with D perhaps matching TRBD1 (5 bases). The CDR3 has 12 residues. Trimming pared 4 bases from V and 2 bases from J, leaving 8 bases between. Per germline, CDR1 SQVTM and CDR2 ANQGSEA. The CDR3 DNA reads as TGCAGCGTTGTCCGACAGCAAGAGACCCAGTACTTC. Translation: CSVVRQQETQYF.

In its sample, this clone was seen a few times. The chain carries TRBV2 and TRBJ2-1, with a tentative D call TRBD1 (7 bases). Germline assignment: CDR1 SNHLY and CDR2 FYNNEI. V shed 10 bases and J shed 2 bases, with 18 bases lying between them. This CDR3 is built from 15 residues. CDR3 protein: CATQGGSGTYNEQFF. The DNA for the CDR3 is TGTGCCACCCAGGGGGGATCGGGGACCTACAATGAGCAGTTCTTC.

V is TRBV7-9 and J is TRBJ1-5; D not resolved. The CDR3 length is 14 residues. Germline-derived CDR1 and CDR2 are SEHNR and FQNEAQ (reference sequence). Trimming took off 1 base at V and 7 bases at J, with 11 bases between the two ends. The CDR3 DNA follows: TGTGCCAGCAGCTTAGGGGAGCGGGCGCAGCCCCAGCATTTT. Translation gives CASSLGERAQPQHF.

A remark on this clone: The final CDR3 position lacks the conserved phenylalanine or tryptophan, pointing to a likely read error. The V and J genes are TRBV2 and TRBJ1-5; weak D call: TRBD1 (5 bases). This CDR3 spans 12 amino acids. CDR1 is SNHLY, CDR2 FYNNEI, per germline. V shed 6 bases and J shed 4 bases, with 7 bases lying between them. The CDR3 spells CASRQVNQPQHV. Here the CDR3 DNA reads TGTGCCAGCAGACAGGTGAATCAGCCCCAGCATGTT.

The V call is TRBV7-9, the J call TRBJ2-2; no firm D call. The ends were cut back, 7 bases at V and 6 bases at J, with 9 bases in the middle. The CDR3 is 12 amino acids. The V gene's germline CDR1 is SEHNR and CDR2 FQNEAQ (reference sequence). The CDR3 DNA reads TGTGCCAGCAATATATTCGCCGGGGAGCTGTTTTTT. Translating gives CASNIFAGELFF.

This chain joins TRBV9 and TRBJ1-3; 8 bases fit TRBD1. Germline V gene sequence: CDR1 SGDLS, CDR2 YYNGEE. The CDR3 is made up of 16 amino acids. With V trimmed by 4 bases and J by 3 bases, 9 bases remained unmatched. CDR3 coding DNA: TGTGCCAGCAGCCCCGCCGGGACAGGAATTGGAAACACCATATATTTT. Translated, it gives CASSPAGTGIGNTIYF.

This chain joins TRBV11-2 and TRBJ2-3, with 7 nucleotides matching TRBD2. Trimming cost V 2 bases and J 5 bases; bases outside gene matches: 10. Germline loops: CDR1 SGHAT, CDR2 FQNNGV. This CDR3 has 16 residues. The CDR3 nucleotides are TGTGCCAGCAGCTTACGGGTGGGCGGGGGTAGAGATACGCAGTATTTT. This translates into CASSLRVGGGRDTQYF. The full variable domain, in which reference TRBV11-2 and TRBJ2-3 provide the parts outside the CDR3, is EAGVAQSPRYKIIEKRQSVAFWCNPISGHATLYWYQQILGQGPKLLIQFQNNGVVDDSQLPKDRFSAERLKGVDSTLKIQPAKLEDSAVYLCASSLRVGGGRDTQYFGPGTRLTVL.

This clone has just one count. This chain links TRBV2 with TRBJ1-6; 7 bases are shared with TRBD1. Germline assignment: CDR1 SNHLY and CDR2 FYNNEI. V lost 6 bases, J lost 10 bases, and 12 bases stayed unmatched. This CDR3 region has 15 residues. This chain's CDR3 is CASRETTGFGSPLHF. The CDR3 DNA reads as TGTGCCAGCAGAGAAACGACAGGGTTCGGATCACCCCTCCACTTT.

CDR3 residues: CASSPTGSTEAFF. The CDR3 region has the DNA TGTGCCAGCAGTCCGACAGGGTCCACTGAAGCTTTCTTT. The chain joins TRBV6-1 to TRBJ1-1; the match to TRBD1 covers 7 bases. This CDR3 spans 13 amino acids. The trim removed 5 bases at V and 4 bases at J, leaving 4 bases unmatched. Germline V gene lookup returns CDR1 MNHNS and CDR2 SASEGT.

The chain is built from TRBV7-6 and TRBJ2-7, with D maybe TRBD1 (5 bases). Germline assignment: CDR1 SGHVS and CDR2 FNYEAQ. This CDR3 has 14 amino acids. V was cut by 1 base and J by 1 base, with 8 bases left in between. DNA for the CDR3: TGTGCCAGCAGCTTAGTCCAGGGATCCTACGAGCAGTACTTC. This codes for CASSLVQGSYEQYF.

This sequence joins TRBV6-1 and TRBJ2-2; 7 positions match TRBD1. The V gene end was trimmed by 6 bases and the J gene end by 4 bases; junction bases not matched to a gene: 8. This CDR3 is 15 amino acids long. CDR1 is MNHNS, CDR2 SASEGT, per germline. The CDR3 DNA sequence: TGTGCCAGCAGCCAAAGACAGGGACGCACCGGGGAGCTGTTTTTT. It translates to CASSQRQGRTGELFF.

The V and J genes are TRBV7-7 and TRBJ2-3, with TRBD2 matching over 7 bases. Germline values: CDR1 SSHAT, CDR2 FNYEAQ (reference sequence). With 1 base clipped from V and 2 bases from J, the junction kept 3 bases outside the gene matches. The CDR3 has 15 amino acids. Written as DNA, the CDR3 is TGTGCCAGCAGCTTAGGCGGGGGACTCACAGATACGCAGTATTTT. Protein sequence: CASSLGGGLTDTQYF.

The genes are TRBV5-6 and TRBJ1-2; D unclear. The germline CDR1 and CDR2 sequences are SGHDT and YYEEEE. The CDR3 contains 13 residues. Trimming removed 0 bases at V and 4 bases at J, with 7 bases between. The CDR3 loop reads CASSLVAIYGYTF. As DNA, the CDR3 is TGTGCCAGCAGCTTGGTGGCAATCTATGGCTACACCTTC.

V is TRBV2 and J is TRBJ1-6; TRBD1 matches 8 bases. The CDR3 sequence is 16 residues long. V shed 6 bases and J 0 bases; nucleotides not matched to a gene: 4. CDR1 and CDR2 from the germline V gene are SNHLY and FYNNEI. Written as DNA, the CDR3 is TGTGCCAGCAGAGCTACAGGGGGCTCCTATAATTCACCCCTCCACTTT. This sequence encodes CASRATGGSYNSPLHF.

A few counts support this clone. The rearrangement joins TRBV6-5 to TRBJ1-6; D might be TRBD1 (5 bases). V lost 6 bases and J lost 7, with 16 bases in between. The CDR3 has 15 residues. Germline V CDR1 and CDR2: MNHEY, SVGAGI. The CDR3 protein is CASSITGSGNSPLHF. The CDR3 region has the DNA TGTGCCAGCAGCATTACAGGTTCAGGGAATTCACCCCTCCACTTT.

This clone showed up just a few times. This rearrangement joins TRBV7-9 to TRBJ1-1, with a possible D match to TRBD1 (6 bases). The V end was cut by 1 base, the J end by 1 base, with 10 bases between. This CDR3 spans 15 amino acids. The V gene's germline CDR1 is SEHNR and CDR2 FQNEAQ (reference sequence). CDR3 protein: CASSLGAGENTEAFF. CDR3 DNA: TGTGCCAGCAGCTTAGGGGCAGGGGAGAACACTGAAGCTTTCTTT.

This clone appeared a few times. The rearrangement uses TRBV15 and TRBJ1-6, with D tentatively TRBD1 (6 bases). V lost 2 bases and J 11 bases, leaving 22 bases between the germline ends. Germline CDR1 is LNHNV and CDR2 is YYDKDF (reference sequence). The CDR3 has 17 residues. The CDR3 sequence is CATSRPPGGRSFPPLHF. The CDR3 region has the DNA TGTGCCACCAGCAGACCTCCCGGGGGGCGGTCATTCCCACCCCTCCACTTT.

V is TRBV7-2 and J is TRBJ1-4; no definite D call. V dropped 4 bases and J dropped 12 bases, with 12 bases sitting between them. The CDR3 is 12 residues long. Per germline, CDR1 SGHTA and CDR2 FQGNSA. The CDR3 loop reads CASSSYVGELFF. The DNA of the CDR3 is TGTGCCAGCAGCTCCTACGTGGGCGAACTGTTTTTT.